Below, 2 T cell receptor beta chains from the same sample are listed, as sequenced in a study of blood T cell repertoires in COVID-19. TCRdb's copy holds only in-frame clones and misses some; the assay was immunoSEQ multiplex PCR. The sample yields 55,000 to 75,000 clones, approximately 86% seen once. The sequenced sample consisted of peripheral blood. The receptors were sampled from an elderly man with active COVID-19.

This chain links TRBV10-3 with TRBJ2-1; the D gene is possibly TRBD1 (5 bases). Germline V CDR1 and CDR2: ENHRY, SYGVKD. The CDR3 runs 14 residues. Trimming took off 0 bases at V and 3 bases at J, with 6 bases between the two ends. The CDR3 nucleotides read TGTGCCATCAGTGAGTCTACAGGCTACAATGAGCAGTTCTTC. Translated, it gives CAISESTGYNEQFF.

The sample holds one count of this clone. The chain uses TRBV29-1 and TRBJ2-1; TRBD2 might be the D (5 bases). CDR1 is SQVTM and CDR2 is ANQGSEA in the germline V gene. Between the trimmed V and J ends, which lost 3 bases and 2 bases, there was a span of 14 bases. This CDR3 spans 15 amino acids. CDR3 bases: TGCAGCGTTGACGGGCACGGGGTCACCTACAATGAGCAGTTCTTC. Its protein product is CSVDGHGVTYNEQFF.